Presented here are 16 T cell receptor beta chains from one specimen sequenced in a study of cytomegalovirus exposure and HLA in healthy donors. The PCR ran on 60 Vbeta and 13 Jbeta primers. Using immunoSEQ multiplex PCR, the repertoire was profiled, and TCRdb retains in-frame clones only, with some absent. The sample consists of about 210,000 clones, about 77% of them appearing once. Material: PBMCs. The receptors derive from a boy aged 5-17 years in good health and CMV-seronegative.

This chain uses TRBV5-8 with TRBJ1-5, with D possibly being TRBD1 (6 bases). CDR1 is SGHTS, CDR2 YDEGEE, per germline. The germline V and J ends were trimmed by 4 bases and 1 base, with 24 bases remaining between them. This CDR3 contains 19 residues. The CDR3 here is CASSTKGDTEVWSNQPQHF. The CDR3 bases are TGTGCCAGCAGCACCAAGGGGGACACTGAGGTATGGAGCAATCAGCCCCAGCATTTT.

V is TRBV7-9 and J is TRBJ2-1, with D unclear. The germline V and J ends were trimmed by 6 bases and 4 bases, with 10 bases remaining between them. The CDR3 is 13 amino acids. Germline CDR1 SEHNR, CDR2 FQNEAQ (reference sequence). The CDR3 loop is CASRPPVYNEQFF. DNA of the CDR3: TGTGCCAGCAGGCCCCCAGTATACAATGAGCAGTTCTTC.

The chain has TRBV29-1 and TRBJ1-1; D perhaps matches TRBD1 (5 bases). The CDR3 totals 17 residues. The V gene's germline CDR1 is SQVTM and CDR2 ANQGSEA. Between the trimmed V and J ends, which lost 0 bases and 0 bases, there was a span of 17 bases. In nucleotides, the CDR3 is TGCAGCGTTGAAGATGACCCCCGACAGAGACTGAACACTGAAGCTTTCTTT. It specifies CSVEDDPRQRLNTEAFF.

V and J are TRBV6-5 and TRBJ1-2, with D possibly TRBD1 on 5 matching bases. Deletions cut 5 bases from V and 8 bases from J, with 15 bases between. The CDR3 spans 13 residues. Germline assignment: CDR1 MNHEY and CDR2 SVGAGI. CDR3 region: CASSQGARSGYTF. DNA for the CDR3: TGTGCCAGCAGTCAGGGCGCCCGTTCCGGCTACACCTTC.

The genes are TRBV6-5 and TRBJ2-1; D ambiguous. The CDR3 contains 14 residues. Germline V lookup: CDR1 MNHEY, CDR2 SVGAGI. V lost 0 bases to trimming and J lost 7 bases, with 10 bases between them. In nucleotides, the CDR3 is TGTGCCAGCAGTTACTCAGCCCCTCAAAATGAGCAGTTCTTC. It encodes CASSYSAPQNEQFF.

The gene calls are TRBV19 and TRBJ2-1; a possible D gene is TRBD2 (6 bases). CDR1 and CDR2 (germline): LNHDA, SQIVND (reference sequence). CDR3 size: 18 residues. V was shortened by 7 bases and J by 4 bases, with 26 bases between the two germline ends. CDR3 region: CASMVGAGKWKEYNEQFF. The CDR3, as DNA: TGTGCCAGTATGGTGGGAGCGGGTAAATGGAAAGAGTACAATGAGCAGTTCTTC. The variable domain in full, with the rest retrieved from reference TRBV19 and TRBJ2-1, is DGGITQSPKYLFRKEGQNVTLSCEQNLNHDAMYWYRQDPGQGLRLIYYSQIVNDFQKGDIAEGYSVSREKKESFPLTVTSAQKNPTAFYLCASMVGAGKWKEYNEQFFGPGTRLTVL.

The chain combines TRBV7-2 with TRBJ2-3, with a tentative D call TRBD1 (6 bases). Germline V gene data show CDR1 as SGHTA and CDR2 as FQGNSA. The V end was cut by 5 bases, the J end by 7 bases, with 10 bases between. The CDR3 is made up of 12 amino acids. The CDR3, as DNA: TGTGCCAGCAGCCCAGGGGATTATACGCAGTATTTT. Amino acids: CASSPGDYTQYF.

V gene TRBV6-5 combines with J gene TRBJ1-2; 8 bases agree with TRBD1. CDR3 length equals 14 residues. Germline-derived CDR1 and CDR2 are MNHEY and SVGAGI. J was trimmed by 5 bases and V by 6 bases; bases with no gene match: 8. The CDR3 DNA reads TGTGCCAGCAGAACCGGACAGGGTCGGTATGGCTACACCTTC. Translated, it gives CASRTGQGRYGYTF.

Details on this clone: At one of its ends the junction is not consistent with the germline gene, which may arise from a read error. The chain recombines TRBV7-9 with TRBJ1-3; possible D gene TRBD1, 6 bases. The CDR3 is made up of 16 amino acids. Looked up from germline, CDR1 is SEHNR and CDR2 is FQNEAQ (reference sequence). As DNA, the CDR3 is TGTTCCAGCAGTTCCCTTGGGGGCGCGGCTGGAAACACCATATATTTT. It yields the protein CSSSSLGGAAGNTIYF. Using reference TRBV7-9 and TRBJ1-3 for the parts outside the CDR3, the full variable domain is DTGVSQNPRHKITKRGQNVTFRCDPISEHNRLYWYRQTLGQGPEFLTYFQNEAQLEKSRLLSDRFSAERPKGSFSTLEIQRTEQGDSAMYLCSSSSLGGAAGNTIYFGEGSWLTVV.

This sequence joins TRBV4-1 and TRBJ2-7, with TRBD1 as a possible D gene (5 bases). V lost 2 bases and J 2 bases, leaving 16 bases between the germline ends. The CDR3 totals 16 residues. The germline gives CDR1 MGHRA, CDR2 YSYEKL. The CDR3 DNA follows: TGCGCCAGCAGCCAACGGGTCGCAGGGCGAGCCTACGAGCAGTACTTC. As protein: CASSQRVAGRAYEQYF.

The chain links TRBV6-5 to TRBJ1-4; 7 bases agree with TRBD1. CDR3 length equals 15 residues. The ends lost 2 bases at V and 0 bases at J; junction bases unmatched: 0. The germline gives CDR1 MNHEY, CDR2 SVGAGI. CDR3 DNA: TGTGCCAGCAGTTACCAGGGGGCAACTAATGAAAAACTGTTTTTT. Translation gives CASSYQGATNEKLFF.

The CDR3: CATSEPGTGARNEQFF. DNA of the CDR3: TGTGCCACCAGCGAGCCCGGGACAGGGGCTCGTAATGAGCAGTTCTTC. The rearrangement joins TRBV15 to TRBJ2-1; 10 positions match TRBD1. The V and J ends lost 5 bases and 7 bases, in that order; junction bases with no gene match: 11. Germline CDR1 and CDR2: LNHNV and YYDKDF (reference sequence). This CDR3 is built from 16 residues.

V usage is TRBV29-1 and J usage is TRBJ1-1; no firm D call. This CDR3 contains 11 residues. From germline, CDR1 is SQVTM and CDR2 ANQGSEA. V shed 4 bases and J shed 7 bases, with 10 bases lying between them. CDR3 residues: CSVVGQLEAFF. In DNA, the CDR3 is TGCAGCGTTGTGGGCCAGCTTGAAGCTTTCTTT.

CDR3: CASSPGTGLYF. CDR3 DNA: TGTGCCAGCTCACCTGGGACAGGGTTGTACTTC. The V call is TRBV18, the J call TRBJ2-7; 9 bases map to TRBD1. The CDR3 length is 11 residues. Germline V CDR1 and CDR2: KGHSH, LQKENI. The ends lost 3 bases at V and 12 bases at J; junction bases unmatched: 3.

V gene TRBV19 combines with J gene TRBJ2-6; a possible D gene is TRBD1 (5 bases). Trimming shortened V by 10 bases and J by 1 base, and 20 bases separated the two germline ends. CDR1 is LNHDA and CDR2 is SQIVND in the germline V gene (reference sequence). This CDR3 has 17 residues. The CDR3 region has the DNA TGTGCCACCAGGAAGCAGGGAATCCCTTCTGGGGCCAACGTCCTGACTTTC. Protein sequence: CATRKQGIPSGANVLTF.

This clone was seen only a few times. The chain couples TRBV4-2 to TRBJ1-6, with unresolved D. There are 16 residues in the CDR3. CDR1 and CDR2 from the germline V gene are LGHNA and YNFKEQ. Trimming pared 0 bases from V and 9 bases from J, leaving 15 bases between. The CDR3 nucleotides read TGTGCCAGCAGCCAAGATACCGGCGGTCGTACTTCACCCCTCCACTTT. This translates into CASSQDTGGRTSPLHF.